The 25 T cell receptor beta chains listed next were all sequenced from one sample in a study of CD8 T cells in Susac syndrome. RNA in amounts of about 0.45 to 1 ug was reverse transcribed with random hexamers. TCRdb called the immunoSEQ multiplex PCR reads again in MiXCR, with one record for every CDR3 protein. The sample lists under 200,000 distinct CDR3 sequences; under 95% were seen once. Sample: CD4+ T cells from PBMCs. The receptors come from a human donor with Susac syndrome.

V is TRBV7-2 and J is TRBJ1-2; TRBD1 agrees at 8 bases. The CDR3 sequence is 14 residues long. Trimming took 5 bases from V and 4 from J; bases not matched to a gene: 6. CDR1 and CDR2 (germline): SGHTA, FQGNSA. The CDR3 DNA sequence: TGTGCCAGCAGCCTGCCGGGACAGGCCTATGGCTACACCTTC. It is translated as CASSLPGQAYGYTF.

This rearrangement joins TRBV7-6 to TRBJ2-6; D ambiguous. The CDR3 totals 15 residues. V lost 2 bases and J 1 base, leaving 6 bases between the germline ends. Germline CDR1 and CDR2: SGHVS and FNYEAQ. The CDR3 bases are TGTGCCAGCAGCTTAAAGCGTTCTGGGGCCAACGTCCTGACTTTC. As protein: CASSLKRSGANVLTF.

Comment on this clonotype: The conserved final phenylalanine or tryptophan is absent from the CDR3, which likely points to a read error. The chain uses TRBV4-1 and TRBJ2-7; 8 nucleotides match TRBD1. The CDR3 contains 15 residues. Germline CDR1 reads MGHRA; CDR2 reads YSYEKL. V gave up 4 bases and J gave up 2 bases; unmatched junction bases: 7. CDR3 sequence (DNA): TGCGCCAGCAGCCTCGTGGACAGGGAAGCCTACGAGCAGTACTCC. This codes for CASSLVDREAYEQYS.

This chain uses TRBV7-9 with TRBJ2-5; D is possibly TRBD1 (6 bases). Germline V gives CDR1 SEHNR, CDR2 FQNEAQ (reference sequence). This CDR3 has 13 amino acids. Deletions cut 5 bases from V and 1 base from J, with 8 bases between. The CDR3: CASSPTGQETQYF. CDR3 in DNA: TGTGCCAGCAGCCCGACAGGCCAAGAGACCCAGTACTTC.

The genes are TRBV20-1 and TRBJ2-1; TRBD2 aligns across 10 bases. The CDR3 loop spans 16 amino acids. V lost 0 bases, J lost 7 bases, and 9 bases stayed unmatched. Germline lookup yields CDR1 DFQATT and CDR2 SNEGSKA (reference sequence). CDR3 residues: CSARDVSGGAGNEQFF. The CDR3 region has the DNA TGCAGTGCTAGAGATGTGAGCGGGGGGGCGGGTAATGAGCAGTTCTTC.

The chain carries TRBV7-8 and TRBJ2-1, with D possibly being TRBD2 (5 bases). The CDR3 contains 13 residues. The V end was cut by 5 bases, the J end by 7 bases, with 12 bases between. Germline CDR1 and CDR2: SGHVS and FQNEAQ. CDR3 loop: CASSRRGVNEQFF. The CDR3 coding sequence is TGTGCCAGCAGCAGACGGGGAGTAAATGAGCAGTTCTTC.

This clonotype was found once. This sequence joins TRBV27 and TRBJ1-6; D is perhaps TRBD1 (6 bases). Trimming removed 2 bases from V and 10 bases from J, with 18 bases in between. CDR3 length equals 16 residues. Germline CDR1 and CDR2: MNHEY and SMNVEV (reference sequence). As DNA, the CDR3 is TGTGCCAGCAGTTTAAGACAGGACCTCACGGGATCACCCCTCCACTTT. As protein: CASSLRQDLTGSPLHF.

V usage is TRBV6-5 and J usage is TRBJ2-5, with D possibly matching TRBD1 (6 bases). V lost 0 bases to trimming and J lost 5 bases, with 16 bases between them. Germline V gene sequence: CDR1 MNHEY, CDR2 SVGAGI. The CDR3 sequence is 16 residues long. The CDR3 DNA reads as TGTGCCAGCAGTTACTCGGGCAGGGGTAGAGGGGAGACCCAGTACTTC. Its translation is CASSYSGRGRGETQYF.

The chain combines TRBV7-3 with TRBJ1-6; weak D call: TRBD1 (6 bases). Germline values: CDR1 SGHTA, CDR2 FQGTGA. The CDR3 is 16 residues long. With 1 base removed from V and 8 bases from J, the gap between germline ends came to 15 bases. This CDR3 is CASSLRSRGRDSPLHF. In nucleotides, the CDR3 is TGTGCCAGCAGCTTAAGGTCCAGGGGCAGGGATTCACCCCTCCACTTT.

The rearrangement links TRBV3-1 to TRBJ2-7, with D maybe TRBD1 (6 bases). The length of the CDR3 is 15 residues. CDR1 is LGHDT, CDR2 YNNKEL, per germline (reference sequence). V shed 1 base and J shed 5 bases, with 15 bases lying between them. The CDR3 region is CASSQGPRGSHEQYF. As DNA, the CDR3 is TGTGCCAGCAGCCAAGGCCCGAGGGGGTCTCACGAGCAGTACTTC.

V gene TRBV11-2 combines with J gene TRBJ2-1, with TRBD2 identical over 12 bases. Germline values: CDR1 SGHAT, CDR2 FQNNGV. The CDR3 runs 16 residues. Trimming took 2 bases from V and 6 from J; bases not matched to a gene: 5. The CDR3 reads CASSLSLAGGLNEQFF. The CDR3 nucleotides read TGTGCCAGCAGCTTATCCCTAGCGGGGGGGCTCAATGAGCAGTTCTTC.

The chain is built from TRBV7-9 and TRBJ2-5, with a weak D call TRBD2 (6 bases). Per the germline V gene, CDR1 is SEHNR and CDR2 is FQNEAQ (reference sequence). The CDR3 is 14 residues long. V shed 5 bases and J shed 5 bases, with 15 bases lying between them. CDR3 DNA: TGTGCCAGCAGCCGCAGGAGGGAGATGGAGACCCAGTACTTC. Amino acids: CASSRRREMETQYF.

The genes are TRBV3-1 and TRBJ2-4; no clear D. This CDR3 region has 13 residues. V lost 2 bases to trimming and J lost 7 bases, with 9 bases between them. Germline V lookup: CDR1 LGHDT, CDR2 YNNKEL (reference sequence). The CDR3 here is CASSQTNDNIQYF. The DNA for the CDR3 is TGTGCCAGCAGCCAAACTAACGATAACATTCAGTACTTC.

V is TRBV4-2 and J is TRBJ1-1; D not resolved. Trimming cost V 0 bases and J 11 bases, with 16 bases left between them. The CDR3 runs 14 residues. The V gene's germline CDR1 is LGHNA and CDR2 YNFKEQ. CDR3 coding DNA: TGTGCCAGCAGCCAAGATCGGTGGAGGGCGGCTGCTTTCTTT. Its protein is CASSQDRWRAAAFF.

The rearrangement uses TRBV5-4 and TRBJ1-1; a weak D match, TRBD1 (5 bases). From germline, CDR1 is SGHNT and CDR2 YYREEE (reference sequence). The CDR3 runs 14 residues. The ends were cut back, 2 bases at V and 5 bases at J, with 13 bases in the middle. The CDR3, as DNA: TGTGCCAGCAGCTTTAAAATGGGGGTGACTGAAGCTTTCTTT. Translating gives CASSFKMGVTEAFF.

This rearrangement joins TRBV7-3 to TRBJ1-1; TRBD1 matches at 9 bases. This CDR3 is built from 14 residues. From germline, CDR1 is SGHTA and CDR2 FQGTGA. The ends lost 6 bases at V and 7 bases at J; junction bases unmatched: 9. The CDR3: CASRPTGGRGEAFF. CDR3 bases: TGTGCCAGCAGGCCTACAGGGGGCAGGGGTGAAGCTTTCTTT. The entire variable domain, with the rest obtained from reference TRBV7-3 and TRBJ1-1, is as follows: GAGVSQTPSNKVTEKGKYVELRCDPISGHTALYWYRQSLGQGPEFLIYFQGTGAADDSGLPNDRFFAVRPEGSVSTLKIQRTERGDSAVYLCASRPTGGRGEAFFGQGTRLTVV.

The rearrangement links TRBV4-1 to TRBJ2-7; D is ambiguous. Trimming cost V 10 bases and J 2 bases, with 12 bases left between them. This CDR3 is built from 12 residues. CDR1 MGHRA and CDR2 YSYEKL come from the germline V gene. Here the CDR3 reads CATPQSTYEQYF. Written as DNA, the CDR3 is TGCGCCACGCCTCAAAGTACCTACGAGCAGTACTTC.

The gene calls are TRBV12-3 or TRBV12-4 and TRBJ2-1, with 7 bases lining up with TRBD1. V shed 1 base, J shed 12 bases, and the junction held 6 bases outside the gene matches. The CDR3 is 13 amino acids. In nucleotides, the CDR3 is TGTGCCAGCAGTTTAGAGACAGGGCTGGGGCAGTTCTTC. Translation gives CASSLETGLGQFF.

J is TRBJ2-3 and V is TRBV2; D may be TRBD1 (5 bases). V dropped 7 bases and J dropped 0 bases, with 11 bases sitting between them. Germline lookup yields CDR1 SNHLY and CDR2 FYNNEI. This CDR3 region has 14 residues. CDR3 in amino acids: CASIFRASTDTQYF. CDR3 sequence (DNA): TGTGCCAGCATATTCAGGGCTAGCACAGATACGCAGTATTTT. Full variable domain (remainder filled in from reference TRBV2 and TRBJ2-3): EPEVTQTPSHQVTQMGQEVILRCVPISNHLYFYWYRQILGQKVEFLVSFYNNEISEKSEIFDDQFSVERPDGSNFTLKIRSTKLEDSAMYFCASIFRASTDTQYFGPGTRLTVL.

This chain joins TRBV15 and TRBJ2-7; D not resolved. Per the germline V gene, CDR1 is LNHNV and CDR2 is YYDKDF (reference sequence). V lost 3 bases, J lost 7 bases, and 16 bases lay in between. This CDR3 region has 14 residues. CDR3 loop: CATSSFFGNGEQYF. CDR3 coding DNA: TGTGCCACCAGCAGTTTTTTTGGCAACGGAGAGCAGTACTTC.

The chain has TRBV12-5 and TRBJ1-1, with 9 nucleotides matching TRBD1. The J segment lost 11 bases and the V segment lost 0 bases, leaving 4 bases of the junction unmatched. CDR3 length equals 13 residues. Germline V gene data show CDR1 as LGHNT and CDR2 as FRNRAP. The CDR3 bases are TGTGCTAGTGGTTTGGTGTGGGACAGGGACGCTTTCTTT. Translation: CASGLVWDRDAFF.

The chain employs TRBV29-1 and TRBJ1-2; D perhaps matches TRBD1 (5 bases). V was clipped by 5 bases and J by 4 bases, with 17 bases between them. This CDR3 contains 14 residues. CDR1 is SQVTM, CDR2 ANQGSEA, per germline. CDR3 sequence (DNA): TGCAGCGTTACATTAAGGACGAGGGGCTATGGCTACACCTTC. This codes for CSVTLRTRGYGYTF. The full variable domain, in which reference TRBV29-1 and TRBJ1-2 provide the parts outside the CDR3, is SAVISQKPSRDICQRGTSLTIQCQVDSQVTMMFWYRQQPGQSLTLIATANQGSEATYESGFVIDKFPISRPNLTFSTLTVSNMSPEDSSIYLCSVTLRTRGYGYTFGSGTRLTVV.

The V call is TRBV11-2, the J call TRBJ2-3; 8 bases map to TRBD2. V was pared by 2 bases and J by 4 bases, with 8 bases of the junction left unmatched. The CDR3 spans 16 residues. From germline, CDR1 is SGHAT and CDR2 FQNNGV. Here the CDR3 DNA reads TGTGCCAGCAGCTTAAAGGGGACGGGGGGGGCAGATACGCAGTATTTT. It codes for CASSLKGTGGADTQYF.

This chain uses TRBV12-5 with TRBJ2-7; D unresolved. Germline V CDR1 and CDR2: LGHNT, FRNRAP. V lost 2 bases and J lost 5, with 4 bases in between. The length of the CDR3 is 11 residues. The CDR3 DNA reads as TGTGCTAGTGGTTTGAGGGACGAGCAGTACTTC. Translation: CASGLRDEQYF.

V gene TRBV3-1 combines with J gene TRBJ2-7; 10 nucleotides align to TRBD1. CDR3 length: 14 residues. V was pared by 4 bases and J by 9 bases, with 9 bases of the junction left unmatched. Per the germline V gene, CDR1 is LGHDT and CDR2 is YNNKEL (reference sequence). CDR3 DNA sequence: TGTGCCAGCAGCCCGCGGGACAGGGGTTTTGGGCAGTACTTC. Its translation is CASSPRDRGFGQYF.